This is a list of T cell receptor beta chains from one sample in a study of blood T cell repertoires in COVID-19. Clones were read by immunoSEQ multiplex PCR, and TCRdb kept only the in-frame ones, dropping some. The table has 84,000 or so clones, over 75% seen once. The sample consisted of peripheral blood. Receptor source: a human donor in a cohort sampled during active COVID-19. Both conserved end residues are part of each CDR3. The D gene is left open where the match is weak. A row's size may be missing; if present it is once, few, many or a size class.

j_call	clone_size	v_call	d_call	cdr3_nt	cdr3_aa
TRBJ2-7	-	TRBV3-1/TRBV3-2	TRBD2	TGTGCCAGCAGCCAAGAAAGGGAGGGAGCACTAGCGGGGGGGCCGGGTGAGCAGTACTTC	CASSQEREGALAGGPGEQYF
TRBJ2-1	-	TRBV10-3	-	TGTGCCATCAGTGAGTTCGTGGGAGGGGGTTACAATGAGCAGTTCTTC	CAISEFVGGGYNEQFF
TRBJ1-2	-	TRBV9	TRBD1	TGTGCCAGCAGCGTAGGGGGGACAGGAGGCTATGGCTACACCTTC	CASSVGGTGGYGYTF
TRBJ1-6	-	TRBV19	-	TGTGCCAGTAGTATAGTCCCCTCCGGGGGAAGAGCCCTCCACTTT	CASSIVPSGGRALHF
TRBJ2-6	few	TRBV9	TRBD2	TGTGCCAGCAGCGCCATTAGCGGGGGGGCATCTGGGGCCAACGTCCTGACTTTC	CASSAISGGASGANVLTF
TRBJ2-5	-	TRBV5-1	TRBD1	TGCGCCAGCAGCATCGGGACAGTTCAAGAGACCCAGTACTTC	CASSIGTVQETQYF
TRBJ2-7	-	TRBV28	-	TGTGCCAGCAGTTTAAGACAGTTTTACGAGCAGTACTTC	CASSLRQFYEQYF
TRBJ1-3	-	TRBV5-1	TRBD1	TGCGCCAGCAGCCGTACCCAGGGGGCCGGAAACACCATATATTTT	CASSRTQGAGNTIYF
TRBJ1-6	-	TRBV13	TRBD1	TGTGCCAGCAGCTTAGGCATGGACAGGGATTCACCCCTCCACTTT	CASSLGMDRDSPLHF
TRBJ1-4	-	TRBV7-8	TRBD1	TGTGCCAGCAGCTTAATAAAGGGGGCGGCTAATGAAAAACTGTTTTTT	CASSLIKGAANEKLFF
TRBJ1-1	-	TRBV11-3	-	TGTGCCAGCAGCCCCGGGGCAGGGGAGAACACTGAAGCTTTCTTT	CASSPGAGENTEAFF
TRBJ1-2	-	TRBV9	TRBD1	TGTGCCAGCAGTCCGACAGGGGGCGACTATGGCTACACCTTC	CASSPTGGDYGYTF
TRBJ1-1	few	TRBV9	TRBD1	TGTGCCAGCAGCGTAGATGGACAGGATAGAACTGAAGCTTTCTTT	CASSVDGQDRTEAFF
TRBJ1-5	-	TRBV4-1	-	TGCGCCAGCAGCCACGGGTCAGCAGGGCAAGTTGGCAATCAGCCCCAGCATTTT	CASSHGSAGQVGNQPQHF
TRBJ2-5	-	TRBV7-6	TRBD2	TGTGCCAGCAGCCACCATAGGACTAGCGGACAAGAGACCCAGTACTTC	CASSHHRTSGQETQYF
TRBJ2-5	-	TRBV7-2	TRBD2	TGTGCCAGCAGCTTAGAGGCGCGAGCGGGGGGGGAGACCCAGTACTTC	CASSLEARAGGETQYF
TRBJ2-2	-	TRBV5-1	TRBD1	TGCGCCAGCAGCTCCGGGACAGCCAACACCGGGGAGCTGTTTTTT	CASSSGTANTGELFF
TRBJ1-1	-	TRBV2	-	TGTGCCGTTCAGGACAGAACGGGGAACACTGAAGCTTTCTTT	CAVQDRTGNTEAFF
TRBJ1-1	few	TRBV2	-	TGTGCCAGCAGACGGGCAGGGGCGGAAAACACTGAAGCTTTCTTT	CASRRAGAENTEAFF
TRBJ2-7	-	TRBV4-2	-	TGTGCCAGCAGCCAAGAGGGGCGGGGGCACTTTGTTTACGAGCAGTACTTC	CASSQEGRGHFVYEQYF
TRBJ1-5	-	TRBV18	-	TGTGCCAGCTCTAGGGGCAGCAATCAGCCCCAGCATTTT	CASSRGSNQPQHF
TRBJ2-7	-	TRBV19	-	TGTGCCAGTAGTATAGTGAGCGGCGAGCAGTACTTC	CASSIVSGEQYF
TRBJ1-6	-	TRBV28	-	TGTGCCAGCAGACCTGGGAGTTCCTATAATTCACCCCTCCACTTT	CASRPGSSYNSPLHF
TRBJ1-2	-	TRBV12-3/TRBV12-4	-	TGTGCCAGCAGCCCCAGGCAAGCATTGTACACCTTC	CASSPRQALYTF
TRBJ1-1	few	TRBV3-1/TRBV3-2	-	TGTGCCAGCAGCCACCCTGCAGGGGAAGCTTTCTTT	CASSHPAGEAFF
TRBJ2-7	-	TRBV7-9	-	TGTGCCAGCAGCACCACAGGGATAGGAGAGCAGTACTTC	CASSTTGIGEQYF
TRBJ2-7	-	TRBV6-2/TRBV6-3	-	TGTGCCAGCAGTTACGGCGGTGAGCAGTACTTC	CASSYGGEQYF
TRBJ2-2	few	TRBV12-3/TRBV12-4	TRBD2	TGTGCCAGCGGCGGGGGGGCCGGGGAGCTGTTTTTT	CASGGGAGELFF
TRBJ2-5	-	TRBV18	TRBD1	TGTGCCAGCTCACCTTTGACAGGGGAGACCCAGTACTTC	CASSPLTGETQYF
TRBJ1-1	-	TRBV5-1	TRBD1	TGCGCCAGCAGCTTTGAACAGGGGACTGAAGCTTTCTTT	CASSFEQGTEAFF
TRBJ1-6	few	TRBV7-2	-	TGTGCCAGCAGCTCGGTGAATTCACCCCTCCACTTT	CASSSVNSPLHF
TRBJ1-1	-	TRBV2	TRBD1	TGTGCCAGCAGTCGGGACAGGGGGAGTTCGAACACTGAAGCTTTCTTT	CASSRDRGSSNTEAFF
TRBJ2-3	-	TRBV7-3	-	TGTGCCAGCAGGAAAGCTAGCACAGATACGCAGTATTTT	CASRKASTDTQYF
TRBJ1-5	-	TRBV4-1	TRBD1	TGCGCCAGCAGTCGCGGGACAGGGGATAATCAGCCCCAGCATTTT	CASSRGTGDNQPQHF
TRBJ1-2	-	TRBV28	TRBD1	TGTGCCGGCGGGACAGGGGGAGTGGAGGGCTACACCTTC	CAGGTGGVEGYTF